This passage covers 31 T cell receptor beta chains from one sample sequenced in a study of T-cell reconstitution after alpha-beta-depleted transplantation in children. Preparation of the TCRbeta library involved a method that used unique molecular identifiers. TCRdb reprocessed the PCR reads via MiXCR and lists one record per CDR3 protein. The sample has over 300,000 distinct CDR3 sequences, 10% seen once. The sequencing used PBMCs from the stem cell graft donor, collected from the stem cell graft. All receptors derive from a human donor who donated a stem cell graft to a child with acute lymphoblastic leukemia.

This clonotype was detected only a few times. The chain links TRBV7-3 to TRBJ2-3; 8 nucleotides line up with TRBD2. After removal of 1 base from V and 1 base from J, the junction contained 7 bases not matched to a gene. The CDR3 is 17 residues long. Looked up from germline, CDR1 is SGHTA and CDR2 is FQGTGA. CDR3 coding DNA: TGTGCCAGCAGCTTAAGTCTTCGAGCGGGGGGCACAGATACGCAGTATTTT. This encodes CASSLSLRAGGTDTQYF. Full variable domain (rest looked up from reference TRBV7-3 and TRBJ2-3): GAGVSQTPSNKVTEKGKYVELRCDPISGHTALYWYRQSLGQGPEFLIYFQGTGAADDSGLPNDRFFAVRPEGSVSTLKIQRTERGDSAVYLCASSLSLRAGGTDTQYFGPGTRLTVL.

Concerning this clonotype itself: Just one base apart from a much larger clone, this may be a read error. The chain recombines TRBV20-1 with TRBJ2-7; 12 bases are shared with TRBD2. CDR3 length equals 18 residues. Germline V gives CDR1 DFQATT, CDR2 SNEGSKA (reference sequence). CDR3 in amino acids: CCARATGRASGRGYEQYF. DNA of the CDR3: TGCTGTGCTAGAGCGACAGGGAGGGCTAGCGGGAGGGGCTACGAGCAGTACTTC.

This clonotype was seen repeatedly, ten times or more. CDR3 bases: TGTGCCAGCAGCGTGGAAGGGACAGATACGCAGTATTTT. As protein: CASSVEGTDTQYF. This sequence joins TRBV9 and TRBJ2-3; no clear D gene. The CDR3 is made up of 13 amino acids. Germline V gives CDR1 SGDLS, CDR2 YYNGEE. The V gene lost 2 bases and the J gene lost 3 bases, with 7 bases spanning the gap.

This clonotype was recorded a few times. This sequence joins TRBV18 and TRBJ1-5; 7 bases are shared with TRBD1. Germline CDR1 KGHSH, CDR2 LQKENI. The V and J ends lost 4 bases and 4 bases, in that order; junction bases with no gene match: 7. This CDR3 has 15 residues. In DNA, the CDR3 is TGTGCCAGCTCACTACTAGGGACAGCTAATCAGCCCCAGCATTTT. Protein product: CASSLLGTANQPQHF.

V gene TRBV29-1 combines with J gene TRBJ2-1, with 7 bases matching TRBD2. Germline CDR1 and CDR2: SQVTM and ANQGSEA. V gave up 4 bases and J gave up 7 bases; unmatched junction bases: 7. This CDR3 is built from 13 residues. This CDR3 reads CSVGGDYTNEQFF. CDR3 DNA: TGCAGCGTTGGGGGGGACTACACGAATGAGCAGTTCTTC.

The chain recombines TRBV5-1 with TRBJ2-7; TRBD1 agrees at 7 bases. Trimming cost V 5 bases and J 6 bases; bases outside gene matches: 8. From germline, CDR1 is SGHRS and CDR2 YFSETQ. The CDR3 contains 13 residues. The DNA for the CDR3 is TGCGCCAGCAGACCTACAGGGGCAAGCGAGCAGTACTTC. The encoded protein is CASRPTGASEQYF.

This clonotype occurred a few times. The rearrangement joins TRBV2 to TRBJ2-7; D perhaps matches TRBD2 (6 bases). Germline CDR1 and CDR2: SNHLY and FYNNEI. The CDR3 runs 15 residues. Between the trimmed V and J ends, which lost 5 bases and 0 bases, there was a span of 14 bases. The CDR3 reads CASSTELAPSYEQYF. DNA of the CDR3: TGTGCCAGCAGTACCGAACTAGCACCCTCCTACGAGCAGTACTTC.

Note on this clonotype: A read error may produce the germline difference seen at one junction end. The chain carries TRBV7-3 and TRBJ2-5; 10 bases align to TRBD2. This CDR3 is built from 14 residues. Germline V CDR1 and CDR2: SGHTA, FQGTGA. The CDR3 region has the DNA TGTGCCGGCAGCTCTAGCGGGAGACGGGAGACCCAGTACTTC. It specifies CAGSSSGRRETQYF. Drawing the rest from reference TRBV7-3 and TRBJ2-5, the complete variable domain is GAGVSQTPSNKVTEKGKYVELRCDPISGHTALYWYRQSLGQGPEFLIYFQGTGAADDSGLPNDRFFAVRPEGSVSTLKIQRTERGDSAVYLCAGSSSGRRETQYFGPGTRLLVL.

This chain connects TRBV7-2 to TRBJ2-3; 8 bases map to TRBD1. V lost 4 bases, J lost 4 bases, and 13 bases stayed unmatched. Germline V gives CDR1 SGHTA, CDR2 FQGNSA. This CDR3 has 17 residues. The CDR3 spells CASSSGFWTGRPDTQYF. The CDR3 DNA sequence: TGTGCCAGCAGCTCGGGATTCTGGACAGGGAGGCCAGATACGCAGTATTTT.

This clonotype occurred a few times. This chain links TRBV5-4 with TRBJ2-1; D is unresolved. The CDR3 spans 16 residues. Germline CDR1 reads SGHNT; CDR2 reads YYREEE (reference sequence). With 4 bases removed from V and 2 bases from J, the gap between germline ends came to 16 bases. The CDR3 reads CASSPVPSEAYNEQFF. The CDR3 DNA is TGTGCCAGCAGCCCCGTTCCCAGCGAGGCCTACAATGAGCAGTTCTTC.

CDR3 coding DNA: TGTGCCAGCAGCCTCCGGATTGCGATCTCCTACAATGAGCAGTTCTTC. Amino acids: CASSLRIAISYNEQFF. V and J are TRBV6-2 or TRBV6-3 and TRBJ2-1; D uncertain. Germline CDR1 and CDR2: MNHEY and SVGEGT. V dropped 6 bases and J dropped 0 bases, with 15 bases sitting between them. CDR3 size: 16 residues.

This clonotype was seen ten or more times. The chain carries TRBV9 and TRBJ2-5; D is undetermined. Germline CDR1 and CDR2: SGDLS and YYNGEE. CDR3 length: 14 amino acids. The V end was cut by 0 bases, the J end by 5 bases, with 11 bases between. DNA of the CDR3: TGTGCCAGCAGCGTAGGGGCCACGTGGGAGACCCAGTACTTC. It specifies CASSVGATWETQYF.

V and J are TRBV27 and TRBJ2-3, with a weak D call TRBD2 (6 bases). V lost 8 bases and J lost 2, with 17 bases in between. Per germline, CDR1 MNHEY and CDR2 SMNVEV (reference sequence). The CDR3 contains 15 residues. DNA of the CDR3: TGTGCCAGCGGACGCCTCGGCGGGGACACAGATACGCAGTATTTT. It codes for CASGRLGGDTDTQYF.

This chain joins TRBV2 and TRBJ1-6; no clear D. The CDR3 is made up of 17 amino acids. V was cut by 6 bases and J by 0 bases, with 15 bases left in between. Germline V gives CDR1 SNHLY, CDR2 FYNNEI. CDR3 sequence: CASSQGVLSSYNSPLHF. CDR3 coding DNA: TGTGCCAGCAGCCAAGGAGTCTTGAGCTCCTATAATTCACCCCTCCACTTT.

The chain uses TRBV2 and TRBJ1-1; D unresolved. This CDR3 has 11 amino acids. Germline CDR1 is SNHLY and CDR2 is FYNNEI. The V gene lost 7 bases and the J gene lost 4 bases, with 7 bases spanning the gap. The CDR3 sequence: CASTVGTEAFF. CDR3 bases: TGTGCCAGCACTGTCGGCACTGAAGCTTTCTTT. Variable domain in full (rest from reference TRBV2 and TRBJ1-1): EPEVTQTPSHQVTQMGQEVILRCVPISNHLYFYWYRQILGQKVEFLVSFYNNEISEKSEIFDDQFSVERPDGSNFTLKIRSTKLEDSAMYFCASTVGTEAFFGQGTRLTVV.

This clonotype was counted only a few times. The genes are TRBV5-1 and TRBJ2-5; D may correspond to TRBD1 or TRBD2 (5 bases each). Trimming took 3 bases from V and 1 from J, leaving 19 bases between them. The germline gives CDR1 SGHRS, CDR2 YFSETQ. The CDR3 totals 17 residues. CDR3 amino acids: CASSSRILGAIQETQYF. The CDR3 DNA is TGCGCCAGCAGCTCAAGGATCCTCGGGGCAATCCAAGAGACCCAGTACTTC.

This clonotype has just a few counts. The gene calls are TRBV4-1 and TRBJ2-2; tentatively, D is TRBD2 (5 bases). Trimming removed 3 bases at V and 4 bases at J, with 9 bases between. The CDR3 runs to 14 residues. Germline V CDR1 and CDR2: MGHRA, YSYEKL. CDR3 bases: TGCGCCAGCAGCCACACGGGAATCACCGGGGAGCTGTTTTTT. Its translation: CASSHTGITGELFF.

The chain's CDR3 is CASSRYRGESPLHF. In nucleotides, the CDR3 is TGTGCCAGCAGCCGGTACAGGGGAGAGTCGCCCCTCCACTTT. The chain combines TRBV12-3 or TRBV12-4 with TRBJ1-6, with 7 bases matching TRBD1. The CDR3 has 14 amino acids. V dropped 6 bases and J dropped 13; count of bases not matched to a gene: 12.

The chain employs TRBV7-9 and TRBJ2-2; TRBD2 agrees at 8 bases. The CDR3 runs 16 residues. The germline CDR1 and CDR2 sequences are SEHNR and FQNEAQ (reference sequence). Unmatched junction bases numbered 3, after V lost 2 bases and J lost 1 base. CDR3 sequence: CASSLITSGNTGELFF. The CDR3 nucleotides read TGTGCCAGCAGCTTAATAACTAGCGGGAACACCGGGGAGCTGTTTTTT.

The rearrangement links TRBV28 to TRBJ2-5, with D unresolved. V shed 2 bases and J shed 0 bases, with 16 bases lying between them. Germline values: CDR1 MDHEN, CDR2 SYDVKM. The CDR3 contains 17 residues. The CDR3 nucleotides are TGTGCCAGCAGTTTACGCCGGGCAGCCTACCACCAAGAGACCCAGTACTTC. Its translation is CASSLRRAAYHQETQYF.

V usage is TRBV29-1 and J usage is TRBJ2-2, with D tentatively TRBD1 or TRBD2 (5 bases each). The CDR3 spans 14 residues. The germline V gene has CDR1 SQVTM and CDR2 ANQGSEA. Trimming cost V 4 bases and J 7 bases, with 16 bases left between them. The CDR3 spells CSVGTGTQGGELFF. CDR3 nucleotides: TGCAGCGTTGGTACCGGGACCCAAGGCGGGGAGCTGTTTTTT.

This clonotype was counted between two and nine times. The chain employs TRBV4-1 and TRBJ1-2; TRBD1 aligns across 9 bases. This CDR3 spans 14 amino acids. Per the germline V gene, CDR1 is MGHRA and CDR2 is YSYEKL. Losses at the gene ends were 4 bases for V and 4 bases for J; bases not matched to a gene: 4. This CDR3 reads CASSPDRGSYGYTF. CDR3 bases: TGCGCCAGCAGCCCCGACAGGGGGTCCTATGGCTACACCTTC.

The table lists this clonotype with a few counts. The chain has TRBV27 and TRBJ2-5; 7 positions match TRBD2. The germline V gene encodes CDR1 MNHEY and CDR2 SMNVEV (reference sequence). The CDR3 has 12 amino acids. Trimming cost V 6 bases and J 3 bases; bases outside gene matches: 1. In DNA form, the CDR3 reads TGTGCCAGCAGCGGGGGGAAAGAGACCCAGTACTTC. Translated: CASSGGKETQYF.

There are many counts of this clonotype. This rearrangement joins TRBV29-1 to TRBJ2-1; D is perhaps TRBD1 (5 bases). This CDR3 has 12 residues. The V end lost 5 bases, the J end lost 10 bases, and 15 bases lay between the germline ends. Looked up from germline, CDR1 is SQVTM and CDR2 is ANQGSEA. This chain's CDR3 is CSVLLSRAEQFF. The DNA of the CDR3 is TGCAGCGTTTTATTGAGCAGGGCCGAGCAGTTCTTC.

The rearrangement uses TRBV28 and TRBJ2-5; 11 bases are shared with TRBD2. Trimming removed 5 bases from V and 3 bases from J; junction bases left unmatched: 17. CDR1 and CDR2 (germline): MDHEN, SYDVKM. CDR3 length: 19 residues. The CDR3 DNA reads TGTGCCAGCAGTCTTCCACTGGGGACTAGCGGAGCTCTGGAAGAGACCCAGTACTTC. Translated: CASSLPLGTSGALEETQYF.

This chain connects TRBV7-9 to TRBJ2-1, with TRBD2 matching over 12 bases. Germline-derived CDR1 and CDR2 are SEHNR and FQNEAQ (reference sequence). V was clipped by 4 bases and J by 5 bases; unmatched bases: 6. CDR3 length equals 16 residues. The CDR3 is CASSSRGTSGHNEQFF. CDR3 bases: TGTGCCAGCAGCTCACGGGGGACTAGCGGGCACAATGAGCAGTTCTTC.

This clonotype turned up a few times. The CDR3 protein is CASSLELGWGLSSYEQYF. The CDR3 region has the DNA TGCGCCAGCAGCTTGGAATTGGGGTGGGGTCTGAGCTCCTACGAGCAGTACTTC. J is TRBJ2-7 and V is TRBV5-1; D unresolved. Trimming removed 0 bases from V and 0 bases from J, with 19 bases in between. The CDR3 has 18 residues. The germline gives CDR1 SGHRS, CDR2 YFSETQ.

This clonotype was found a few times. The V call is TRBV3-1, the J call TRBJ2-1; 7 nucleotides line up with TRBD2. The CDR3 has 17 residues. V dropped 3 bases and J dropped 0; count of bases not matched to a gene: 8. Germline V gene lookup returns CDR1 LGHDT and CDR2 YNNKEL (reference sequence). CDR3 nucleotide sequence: TGTGCCAGCAGCCAGCCGACTAGCTCGAGCTCCTACAATGAGCAGTTCTTC. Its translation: CASSQPTSSSSYNEQFF.

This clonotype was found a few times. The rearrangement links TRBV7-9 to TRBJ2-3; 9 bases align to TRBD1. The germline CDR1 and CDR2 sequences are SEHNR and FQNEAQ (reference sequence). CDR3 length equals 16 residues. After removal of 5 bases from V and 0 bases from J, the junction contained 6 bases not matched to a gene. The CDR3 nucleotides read TGTGCCAGCAGCGACCTAACAGGGGGCAGCACAGATACGCAGTATTTT. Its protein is CASSDLTGGSTDTQYF.

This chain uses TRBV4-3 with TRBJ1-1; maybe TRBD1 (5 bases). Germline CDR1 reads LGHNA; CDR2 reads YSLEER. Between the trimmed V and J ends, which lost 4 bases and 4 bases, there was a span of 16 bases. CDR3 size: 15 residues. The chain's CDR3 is CASSRGVGRGTEAFF. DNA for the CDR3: TGCGCCAGCAGCCGAGGGGTGGGCCGGGGCACTGAAGCTTTCTTT.

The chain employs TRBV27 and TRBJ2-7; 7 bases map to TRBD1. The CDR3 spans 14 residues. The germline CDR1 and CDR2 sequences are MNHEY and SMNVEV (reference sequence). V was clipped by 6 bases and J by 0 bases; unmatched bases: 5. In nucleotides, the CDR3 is TGTGCCAGCAGGCCGGGACAGCCCTCCTACGAGCAGTACTTC. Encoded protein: CASRPGQPSYEQYF.